These 23 T cell receptor beta chains share one sample of origin, sequenced in a study of T cell changes during pregnancy in multiple sclerosis. Assay: immunoSEQ multiplex PCR; the TCRdb copy retains only in-frame clones and omits some. The table shows more than 40,000 clones, with 90% occurring only once. Sequencing used CD8+ T cells from peripheral blood mononuclear cells, obtained in the third trimester of pregnancy. These receptor sequences come from a female donor with multiple sclerosis, enrolled in a pregnancy study.

This sequence joins TRBV11-2 and TRBJ1-1, with D hard to call. The CDR3 runs 14 residues. Germline loops: CDR1 SGHAT, CDR2 FQNNGV. Deletions cut 5 bases from V and 2 bases from J, with 12 bases between. As DNA, the CDR3 is TGTGCCAGCAGCCAAATCAGACTTAACACTGAAGCTTTCTTT. This gives the protein CASSQIRLNTEAFF.

V and J are TRBV9 and TRBJ1-1; 8 bases align to TRBD1. After removal of 4 bases from V and 4 bases from J, the junction contained 9 bases not matched to a gene. CDR3 length: 15 residues. CDR1 is SGDLS and CDR2 is YYNGEE in the germline V gene. CDR3 sequence (DNA): TGTGCCAGCAGCTACAACGGACAGGGTTTCACTGAAGCTTTCTTT. Protein: CASSYNGQGFTEAFF.

This clone occurred once. The V gene is TRBV6-5, the J gene TRBJ1-4; D is unresolved. The germline V gene encodes CDR1 MNHEY and CDR2 SVGAGI. The CDR3 is made up of 15 amino acids. Trimming stripped 2 bases from V and 0 bases from J, with 7 bases between. The CDR3 coding sequence is TGTGCCAGCAGTTACGAGGGTGCAACTAATGAAAAACTGTTTTTT. It specifies CASSYEGATNEKLFF.

The chain employs TRBV30 and TRBJ1-1; D is unresolved. V lost 4 bases, J lost 1 base, and 4 bases lay in between. Germline loops: CDR1 GTSNPN, CDR2 SVGIG (reference sequence). The CDR3 covers 11 residues. The CDR3 DNA reads TGTGCCTGGAAGCGGAACACTGAAGCTTTCTTT. Translating it yields CAWKRNTEAFF.

The chain is built from TRBV30 and TRBJ2-2, with 12 bases identical to TRBD2. This CDR3 has 14 amino acids. V lost 6 bases to trimming and J lost 6 bases; unmatched junction nucleotides: 5. CDR1 is GTSNPN, CDR2 SVGIG, per germline (reference sequence). The CDR3 sequence is CACSSGRGSGELFF. Written as DNA, the CDR3 is TGTGCCTGTTCTAGCGGGAGGGGTTCCGGGGAGCTGTTTTTT. The whole variable domain, remainder taken from reference TRBV30 and TRBJ2-2, is SQTIHQWPATLVQPVGSPLSLECTVEGTSNPNLYWYRQAAGRGLQLLFYSVGIGQISSEVPQNLSASRPQDRQFILSSKKLLLSDSGFYLCACSSGRGSGELFFGEGSRLTVL.

The J gene is TRBJ2-1, the V gene TRBV9; 8 bases are a match to TRBD2. Germline-derived CDR1 and CDR2 are SGDLS and YYNGEE. The CDR3 is 15 amino acids. V was pared by 6 bases and J by 0 bases, with 5 bases of the junction left unmatched. The CDR3 DNA sequence: TGTGCCAGCATTAAGCGGGAGAGCTCCTACAATGAGCAGTTCTTC. It encodes CASIKRESSYNEQFF.

The rearrangement links TRBV6-5 to TRBJ2-7; 8 nucleotides match TRBD2. This CDR3 has 16 amino acids. V gave up 0 bases and J gave up 1 base; unmatched junction bases: 5. Germline CDR1 and CDR2: MNHEY and SVGAGI. The CDR3 region is CASSYSRGAVSYEQYF. The CDR3 DNA reads TGTGCCAGCAGTTACTCGCGGGGGGCGGTTTCCTACGAGCAGTACTTC.

The chain employs TRBV10-3 and TRBJ2-2; D is uncertain. CDR1 and CDR2 from the germline V gene are ENHRY and SYGVKD. With 3 bases removed from V and 6 bases from J, the gap between germline ends came to 14 bases. CDR3 size: 15 residues. The CDR3 nucleotides read TGTGCCATCAGTGAACGTCCTAGATCATCCGGGGAGCTGTTTTTT. Translation gives CAISERPRSSGELFF.

The chain links TRBV27 to TRBJ1-1; the D is unclear. V was trimmed by 8 bases and J by 0 bases, leaving 10 bases between them. CDR1 and CDR2 (germline): MNHEY, SMNVEV (reference sequence). This CDR3 comprises 13 residues. CDR3 nucleotides: TGTGCCAGCCACTCTTCCCTGAACACTGAAGCTTTCTTT. This encodes CASHSSLNTEAFF.

The chain uses TRBV12-5 and TRBJ2-6; 11 positions agree with TRBD1. The germline V gene has CDR1 LGHNT and CDR2 FRNRAP. The CDR3 has 20 residues. J gave up 2 bases and V 7 bases, and 16 bases lay outside the gene matches. The CDR3: CASANPPRTGGATGANVLTF. The CDR3 coding sequence is TGTGCTAGTGCCAACCCCCCGCGGACAGGGGGCGCGACTGGGGCCAACGTCCTGACTTTC.

The chain combines TRBV4-3 with TRBJ2-7, with D possibly being TRBD1 (5 bases). Germline V CDR1 and CDR2: LGHNA, YSLEER. This CDR3 is 14 amino acids long. Trimming took off 5 bases at V and 3 bases at J, with 14 bases between the two ends. The CDR3 bases are TGCGCCAGCAGCGAGGCAGGGTCCGTCTACGAGCAGTACTTC. Its translation is CASSEAGSVYEQYF.

This clone is a singleton in its sample. The chain recombines TRBV30 with TRBJ2-3, with TRBD2 matching over 14 bases. CDR1 is GTSNPN, CDR2 SVGIG, per germline (reference sequence). The CDR3 has 19 residues. V trimming: 1 base; J trimming: 2 bases; junction bases outside the gene matches: 11. The DNA of the CDR3 is TGTGCCTGGAGTGGGTTTAGGACTAGCGGGGGGTCGGTCACAGATACGCAGTATTTT. This translates into CAWSGFRTSGGSVTDTQYF.

The genes are TRBV13 and TRBJ2-1; D remains unclear. CDR3 length equals 13 residues. Germline V gene data show CDR1 as PRHDT and CDR2 as FYEKMQ (reference sequence). Trimming cost V 0 bases and J 7 bases, with 7 bases left between them. The CDR3 bases are TGTGCCAGCAGCTTAGGATCTCCGAATGAGCAGTTCTTC. It translates to CASSLGSPNEQFF. Full variable domain (outside the CDR3, taken from reference TRBV13 and TRBJ2-1): AAGVIQSPRHLIKEKRETATLKCYPIPRHDTVYWYQQGPGQDPQFLISFYEKMQSDKGSIPDRFSAQQFSDYHSELNMSSLELGDSALYFCASSLGSPNEQFFGPGTRLTVL.

The chain employs TRBV9 and TRBJ1-2, with 8 bases fitting TRBD1. Germline V lookup: CDR1 SGDLS, CDR2 YYNGEE. The J segment lost 0 bases and the V segment lost 4 bases, leaving 8 bases of the junction unmatched. This CDR3 spans 16 amino acids. DNA of the CDR3: TGTGCCAGCAGCTCAGGACAGGGCCAAGCTAACTATGGCTACACCTTC. Its protein is CASSSGQGQANYGYTF.

In nucleotides, the CDR3 is TGTGCCAGCAGCTTCGGGAGGAACACTGAAGCTTTCTTT. Translation gives CASSFGRNTEAFF. This rearrangement joins TRBV5-4 to TRBJ1-1; D is unresolved. Between the trimmed V and J ends, which lost 2 bases and 1 base, there was a span of 6 bases. Germline V lookup: CDR1 SGHNT, CDR2 YYREEE (reference sequence). The CDR3 consists of 13 residues.

The chain links TRBV30 to TRBJ2-2, with TRBD1 matching over 7 bases. With 3 bases clipped from V and 6 bases from J, the junction kept 4 bases outside the gene matches. Germline loops: CDR1 GTSNPN, CDR2 SVGIG (reference sequence). The CDR3 covers 13 residues. The CDR3 here is CAWSRTGAGELFF. CDR3 DNA sequence: TGTGCCTGGAGCCGAACAGGGGCCGGGGAGCTGTTTTTT.

The chain is built from TRBV11-3 and TRBJ1-6; D unclear. This CDR3 region has 13 residues. Trimming took off 1 base at V and 4 bases at J, with 2 bases between the two ends. Looked up from germline, CDR1 is SGHNT and CDR2 is YENEEA. The CDR3 is CASSLAYNSPLHF. The CDR3 DNA reads as TGTGCCAGCAGCTTAGCTTATAATTCACCCCTCCACTTT.

CDR3 protein: CASSEEETVTDTQYF. CDR3 in DNA: TGTGCCAGCAGTGAAGAAGAGACAGTCACAGATACGCAGTATTTT. The chain joins TRBV6-1 to TRBJ2-3, with a tentative D call TRBD1 (5 bases). This CDR3 is built from 15 residues. The germline CDR1 and CDR2 sequences are MNHNS and SASEGT. Trimming stripped 1 base from V and 2 bases from J, with 10 bases between.

The rearrangement joins TRBV28 to TRBJ2-7, with TRBD2 matching over 8 bases. The CDR3 loop spans 13 amino acids. V lost 3 bases to trimming and J lost 6 bases; unmatched junction nucleotides: 4. Per germline, CDR1 MDHEN and CDR2 SYDVKM. The CDR3 sequence is CASSLGLAGEQYF. In DNA, the CDR3 is TGTGCCAGCAGTTTGGGGCTAGCGGGCGAGCAGTACTTC.

The chain is built from TRBV2 and TRBJ2-5; tentative D call: TRBD2 (6 bases). This CDR3 is built from 14 residues. Germline-derived CDR1 and CDR2 are SNHLY and FYNNEI. V gave up 8 bases and J gave up 1 base, with 14 bases separating them. CDR3: CASEHKEGQETQYF. The CDR3 DNA sequence: TGTGCCAGCGAGCATAAGGAGGGCCAAGAGACCCAGTACTTC.

The genes are TRBV15 and TRBJ1-2; TRBD1 agrees at 8 bases. The CDR3 sequence is 14 residues long. The germline V gene encodes CDR1 LNHNV and CDR2 YYDKDF (reference sequence). V lost 5 bases, J lost 2 bases, and 4 bases stayed unmatched. The CDR3 DNA reads as TGTGCCACCAGCGGTGGACAGGGAAACTATGGCTACACCTTC. Translation: CATSGGQGNYGYTF. The complete variable domain, with remaining parts taken from reference TRBV15 and TRBJ1-2, reads DAMVIQNPRYQVTQFGKPVTLSCSQTLNHNVMYWYQQKSSQAPKLLFHYYDKDFNNEADTPDNFQSRRPNTSFCFLDIRSPGLGDTAMYLCATSGGQGNYGYTFGSGTRLTVV.

The V call is TRBV9, the J call TRBJ2-7; the D gene is possibly TRBD1 (6 bases). V was trimmed by 4 bases and J by 1 base, leaving 15 bases between them. CDR1 and CDR2 from the germline V gene are SGDLS and YYNGEE. This CDR3 is 15 amino acids long. CDR3 sequence reads: CASSPRSTGSYEQYF. The CDR3, as DNA: TGTGCCAGCAGCCCCCGCTCGACAGGATCCTACGAGCAGTACTTC.

The chain joins TRBV4-2 to TRBJ1-2; TRBD1 is a possible D gene (6 bases). The V gene's germline CDR1 is LGHNA and CDR2 YNFKEQ. The CDR3 loop spans 15 amino acids. Deletions cut 0 bases from V and 4 bases from J, with 12 bases between. As DNA, the CDR3 is TGTGCCAGCAGCCAAGATTGGGTGGGGGCCTATGGCTACACCTTC. Protein: CASSQDWVGAYGYTF.